The rows below give T cell receptor beta chains drawn from one sample of a study of cytomegalovirus exposure and HLA in healthy donors. Assay: immunoSEQ multiplex PCR; the TCRdb copy retains only in-frame clones and omits some. The table for this sample gives around 150,000 clones. The specimen sequenced was PBMCs. The receptors come from a man aged 25 to 45 in good health and CMV-seronegative. Each CDR3 is given with its conserved first and last residue. A D gene is named only where the DNA matches it firmly.

CDR3: CASSVVSNTIYF
DNA: TGTGCCAGCAGCGTAGTTAGCAACACCATATATTTT
D: .
V: TRBV9
J: TRBJ1-3

CDR3: CASSEMPDSTDTQYF
DNA: TGTGCCAGCAGTGAGATGCCAGATAGCACAGATACGCAGTATTTT
D: .
V: TRBV6-1
J: TRBJ2-3

CDR3: CASSTPTGGAFF
DNA: TGTGCCAGCAGTACTCCAACAGGGGGCGCTTTCTTT
D: TRBD1
V: TRBV28
J: TRBJ1-1

CDR3: CASSPGIPTGQGGIATNEKLFF
DNA: TGTGCCAGCTCACCAGGGATTCCCACTGGACAGGGAGGGATTGCAACTAATGAAAAACTGTTTTTT
D: .
V: TRBV21-1
J: TRBJ1-4

CDR3: CASSAHADTEAFF
DNA: TGTGCCAGCAGCGCCCACGCGGACACTGAAGCTTTCTTT
D: .
V: TRBV5-5
J: TRBJ1-1

CDR3: CSVDRAGGLETQYF
DNA: TGCAGCGTTGACAGAGCGGGAGGGCTGGAGACCCAGTACTTC
D: TRBD2
V: TRBV29-1
J: TRBJ2-5

CDR3: CSVEAGNRGAEAFF
DNA: TGCAGCGTTGAGGCAGGGAACAGGGGCGCTGAAGCTTTCTTT
D: TRBD1
V: TRBV29-1
J: TRBJ1-1

CDR3: CASSGRQGGYGYTF
DNA: TGTGCCAGCAGCGGTCGACAGGGGGGCTATGGCTACACCTTC
D: TRBD1
V: TRBV11-2
J: TRBJ1-2

CDR3: CASSLTGYSNQPQHF
DNA: TGTGCCAGCAGTTTAACAGGGTATAGCAATCAGCCCCAGCATTTT
D: .
V: TRBV28
J: TRBJ1-5

CDR3: CASSIDFYEQFF
DNA: TGTGCCAGTAGTATAGATTTCTATGAGCAGTTCTTC
D: .
V: TRBV19
J: TRBJ2-1

CDR3: CASSRGQVSNYGYTF
DNA: TGTGCCAGCAGCCGTGGACAGGTCTCTAACTATGGCTACACCTTC
D: TRBD1
V: TRBV13
J: TRBJ1-2

CDR3: CASSPGTGALNQPQHF
DNA: TGCGCCAGCAGCCCCGGGACAGGGGCCCTCAATCAGCCCCAGCATTTT
D: TRBD1
V: TRBV5-1
J: TRBJ1-5

CDR3: CASSLANEKLFF
DNA: TGTGCCAGCAGCTTGGCGAATGAAAAACTGTTTTTT
D: .
V: TRBV5-4
J: TRBJ1-4

CDR3: CASSRTSGTDTQYF
DNA: TGTGCCAGCAGCCGAACTAGCGGCACAGATACGCAGTATTTT
D: TRBD2
V: TRBV6-5
J: TRBJ2-3

CDR3: CASSQVRGTGELFF
DNA: TGCGCCAGCAGCCAAGTCAGGGGCACCGGGGAGCTGTTTTTT
D: .
V: TRBV4-1
J: TRBJ2-2

CDR3: CASSQGPAEGNTEAFF
DNA: TGCGCCAGCAGCCAGGGTCCGGCGGAGGGGAACACTGAAGCTTTCTTT
D: .
V: TRBV4-1
J: TRBJ1-1

CDR3: CSVGDRPNQPQHF
DNA: TGCAGCGTCGGGGACAGGCCTAATCAGCCCCAGCATTTT
D: TRBD1
V: TRBV29-1
J: TRBJ1-5

CDR3: CASSLKRREQFGELFF
DNA: TGTGCCAGCAGCTTAAAGCGGCGGGAGCAGTTCGGGGAGCTGTTTTTT
D: TRBD2
V: TRBV13
J: TRBJ2-2

CDR3: CASSIGLAIGSSPYEQYF
DNA: TGTGCCAGCAGCATAGGACTAGCGATAGGCTCAAGCCCCTACGAGCAGTACTTC
D: TRBD2
V: TRBV11-3
J: TRBJ2-7

CDR3: CASSRQGQETQYF
DNA: TGTGCCAGCAGTCGACAGGGGCAAGAGACCCAGTACTTC
D: TRBD1
V: TRBV25-1
J: TRBJ2-5

CDR3: CASSPGPRNYGYTF
DNA: TGTGCCAGCAGCCCGGGTCCCAGAAACTATGGCTACACCTTC
D: .
V: TRBV7-9
J: TRBJ1-2

CDR3: CASSLWGSGSTDTQYF
DNA: TGTGCCAGCAGCTTGTGGGGTAGCGGAAGTACAGATACGCAGTATTTT
D: .
V: TRBV5-6
J: TRBJ2-3

CDR3: CASSQGAPYEQYF
DNA: TGTGCCAGCAGTCAGGGGGCCCCCTACGAGCAGTACTTC
D: TRBD1
V: TRBV6-5
J: TRBJ2-7

CDR3: CASSLRDAGGTGELFF
DNA: TGTGCCAGCAGCTTACGAGACGCGGGGGGGACCGGGGAGCTGTTTTTT
D: TRBD2
V: TRBV7-9
J: TRBJ2-2

CDR3: CASSLGSGPYNEQFF
DNA: TGCGCCAGCAGCTTGGGTAGCGGGCCCTACAATGAGCAGTTCTTC
D: TRBD2
V: TRBV5-1
J: TRBJ2-1

CDR3: CASSFGGDQPQHF
DNA: TGTGCCAGCAGCTTTGGGGGGGACCAGCCCCAGCATTTT
D: .
V: TRBV11-3
J: TRBJ1-5

CDR3: CASRATSGRAYEQYF
DNA: TGTGCCAGCAGGGCTACTAGCGGGAGAGCCTACGAGCAGTACTTC
D: TRBD2
V: TRBV6-1
J: TRBJ2-7

CDR3: CASSAKTGGGTGELFF
DNA: TGCGCCAGCAGCGCGAAGACAGGGGGTGGAACCGGGGAGCTGTTTTTT
D: TRBD1
V: TRBV5-1
J: TRBJ2-2

CDR3: CASSTGGSVNYGYTF
DNA: TGTGCCAGCAGCACGGGGGGCTCCGTTAACTATGGCTACACCTTC
D: .
V: TRBV6-5
J: TRBJ1-2

CDR3: CASSYSKSLSYNEQFF
DNA: TGTGCCAGCAGTTACTCGAAGAGTCTCTCCTACAATGAGCAGTTCTTC
D: .
V: TRBV6-5
J: TRBJ2-1

CDR3: CASSTQGAANEKLFF
DNA: TGTGCCAGCAGTACTCAGGGGGCGGCTAATGAAAAACTGTTTTTT
D: TRBD1
V: TRBV27
J: TRBJ1-4

CDR3: CASSEDRAYEQYF
DNA: TGCGCCAGCAGCGAGGACAGGGCCTACGAGCAGTACTTC
D: TRBD1
V: TRBV5-1
J: TRBJ2-7

CDR3: CATQAGTGFLYEQYF
DNA: TGTGCCACACAGGCCGGGACAGGATTCCTCTACGAGCAGTACTTC
D: TRBD1
V: TRBV10-3
J: TRBJ2-7

CDR3: CAWSPLVEQYF
DNA: TGTGCCTGGAGCCCCTTAGTCGAGCAGTACTTC
D: .
V: TRBV30
J: TRBJ2-7

CDR3: CASSSSGTSGRNEQFF
DNA: TGCGCCAGCAGCTCTTCCGGGACTAGCGGGAGAAATGAGCAGTTCTTC
D: TRBD2
V: TRBV5-1
J: TRBJ2-1

CDR3: CASSLLGGANVLTF
DNA: TGCGCCAGCAGCCTCCTAGGTGGGGCCAACGTCCTGACTTTC
D: .
V: TRBV5-1
J: TRBJ2-6

CDR3: CASSGPGLAGLSSYNEQFF
DNA: TGCGCCAGCAGCGGTCCGGGACTAGCGGGACTAAGCTCCTACAATGAGCAGTTCTTC
D: TRBD2
V: TRBV5-1
J: TRBJ2-1

CDR3: CASSLDNWYPGELFF
DNA: TGTGCCAGCAGCTTAGATAACTGGTACCCCGGGGAGCTGTTTTTT
D: .
V: TRBV11-2
J: TRBJ2-2

CDR3: CASSAGRVGIQYF
DNA: TGTGCCAGCAGCGCCGGGAGGGTGGGCATTCAGTACTTC
D: TRBD2
V: TRBV9
J: TRBJ2-4

CDR3: CASSPLDGSGRDETQYF
DNA: TGCGCCAGCAGCCCCCTTGACGGATCGGGGAGGGATGAGACCCAGTACTTC
D: TRBD2
V: TRBV4-1
J: TRBJ2-5